A selection of T cell receptor beta chains follows, all from one sample in a study of T cell responses to AZD1222 COVID-19 vaccine. Clones were read by immunoSEQ multiplex PCR, and TCRdb kept only the in-frame ones, dropping some. The sample consists of about 130,000 clones, over 90% of them appearing once. This material consisted of peripheral blood, taken on day 0 of AZD1222 vaccination. Every receptor here comes from an adult in good health. The CDR3 runs from the conserved cysteine through the conserved F or W. The D gene is left open where the match is weak. Size is stated for part of the rows, as once, few or many counts, or as a class when the clone is expanded.

CASSPGETQYF,TGTGCCAGCTCACCGGGAGAGACCCAGTACTTC,TRBJ2-5,-,-,TRBV18
CASSLYQETQYF,TGCGCCAGCAGCTTGTACCAAGAGACCCAGTACTTC,TRBJ2-5,-,-,TRBV5-1
CASSVGADQETQYF,TGTGCCAGCAGCGTAGGAGCGGACCAAGAGACCCAGTACTTC,TRBJ2-5,once,-,TRBV9
CASSLGNSATEAFF,TGCGCCAGCAGCTTGGGCAACTCCGCCACTGAAGCTTTCTTT,TRBJ1-1,-,-,TRBV5-1
CASSWGNRGANYGYTF,TGTGCCAGCAGCTGGGGAAACAGGGGAGCTAACTATGGCTACACCTTC,TRBJ1-2,-,TRBD1,TRBV11-2
CASSLSGTLNTEAFF,TGCGCCAGCAGCCTTTCCGGGACACTGAACACTGAAGCTTTCTTT,TRBJ1-1,-,-,TRBV4-1
CASSLSGTAGYGYTF,TGTGCCAGCAGTTTGTCCGGGACAGCAGGCTATGGCTACACCTTC,TRBJ1-2,-,TRBD1,TRBV27
CASSLLAGAYTGELFF,TGTGCCAGCAGCTTATTAGCTGGAGCTTACACCGGGGAGCTGTTTTTT,TRBJ2-2,-,-,TRBV7-9
CARSSRAPLANQPQHF,TGTGCCAGAAGCTCCCGGGCTCCACTCGCCAATCAGCCCCAGCATTTT,TRBJ1-5,-,-,TRBV5-3
CASSYGPLREQYF,TGTGCCAGCAGTTATGGTCCCCTCCGCGAGCAGTACTTC,TRBJ2-7,-,-,TRBV6-2/TRBV6-3
CASSRIGAGLSSGANVLTF,TGTGCCAGCAGCCGAATTGGCGCAGGTTTAAGCTCTGGGGCCAACGTCCTGACTTTC,TRBJ2-6,-,-,TRBV2
CASSFRGGNTEAFF,TGTGCCAGCAGCTTCAGGGGAGGGAACACTGAAGCTTTCTTT,TRBJ1-1,-,-,TRBV5-6
CATQTTGGTGELFF,TGTGCCACCCAGACGACAGGGGGCACCGGGGAGCTGTTTTTT,TRBJ2-2,-,TRBD1,TRBV6-4
CASSTSGGSTDTQYF,TGTGCCAGTAGTACCTCAGGAGGGAGCACAGATACGCAGTATTTT,TRBJ2-3,-,-,TRBV19
CASRKDGGPQSDQPQHF,TGTGCCAGCAGGAAAGACGGGGGACCCCAGTCGGATCAGCCCCAGCATTTT,TRBJ1-5,-,-,TRBV21-1
CASSLGQGHGYTF,TGCGCCAGCAGCTTGGGACAGGGCCATGGCTACACCTTC,TRBJ1-2,-,TRBD1,TRBV5-1
CASSLALTATDTQYF,TGTGCCAGCAGCTTAGCGCTCACGGCGACAGATACGCAGTATTTT,TRBJ2-3,-,-,TRBV7-9
CASTGDEEKLFF,TGTGCCAGCACAGGGGATGAGGAAAAACTGTTTTTT,TRBJ1-4,-,-,TRBV11-2
CASSDLQRLWGYGYTF,TGTGCCAGTAGTGATCTCCAAAGGCTGTGGGGCTATGGCTACACCTTC,TRBJ1-2,-,-,TRBV19
CASKLLWRQPREKLFF,TGCGCCAGCAAGTTGTTGTGGAGGCAGCCGAGGGAAAAACTGTTTTTT,TRBJ1-4,-,-,TRBV10-1
CATSDFPTGNLFF,TGTGCCACCAGTGATTTTCCGACAGGGAATCTGTTCTTC,TRBJ2-1,-,TRBD1,TRBV24-1
CASRPGVGPGNTIYF,TGTGCCAGCAGACCCGGCGTGGGCCCAGGAAACACCATATATTTT,TRBJ1-3,-,-,TRBV27
CASSLQETQYF,TGTGCCAGCAGTCTCCAAGAGACCCAGTACTTC,TRBJ2-5,-,-,TRBV6-6
CATSARGLRVAGNTIYF,TGTGCCACCAGCGCTCGGGGGCTCAGGGTCGCTGGAAACACCATATATTTT,TRBJ1-3,-,-,TRBV15
CASSAAISGANVLTF,TGTGCCAGCAGCGCCGCCATCTCTGGGGCCAACGTCCTGACTTTC,TRBJ2-6,-,-,TRBV9
CASSLVLYRAHEQYF,TGTGCCAGCAGCTTAGTCTTGTACAGGGCCCACGAGCAGTACTTC,TRBJ2-7,-,-,TRBV7-2
CASSLGAGSYEQYF,TGTGCCAGCAGCTTAGGGGCGGGGAGCTACGAGCAGTACTTC,TRBJ2-7,-,-,TRBV11-3
CASSSSENQPQHF,TGTGCCAGCAGTTCGAGTGAGAATCAGCCCCAGCATTTT,TRBJ1-5,-,-,TRBV28
CASSPMAGSSGYTF,TGTGCCAGCAGTCCAATGGCAGGGAGTTCTGGCTACACCTTC,TRBJ1-2,-,-,TRBV7-9
CASSPITANTEAFF,TGTGCCAGCAGCCCAATAACCGCGAACACTGAAGCTTTCTTT,TRBJ1-1,-,-,TRBV7-9
CASSYSRDTPYGYTF,TGTGCCAGCAGCTACTCCCGGGACACCCCCTATGGCTACACCTTC,TRBJ1-2,-,-,TRBV11-2